This T cell receptor (beta chain) was captured in a study of OX40 agonist ivuxolimab in advanced cancers. Findings of the study overall: Antigen targets of the expanded peripheral T cells went undetermined.

The table lists this clone with a few counts. What it binds is unknown. The table came from immunoSEQ multiplex PCR; TCRdb's copy has only in-frame clones and leaves some out. This table has about 49,000 clones, about 76% appearing once. Germline V gene lookup returns CDR1 SGHNT and CDR2 YYREEE (reference sequence). Trimming left V 2 bases short and J 4 bases short, with 6 bases between. The CDR3 covers 12 residues. This sequence originates from an adult with an advanced solid tumor such as melanoma, head and neck, liver or kidney cancer. The chain has TRBV5-4 and TRBJ1-1; D uncertain. The specimen was CD4+ or CD8+ T cells sorted from blood, collected in a trial of the OX40 agonist ivuxolimab. The CDR3 bases are TGTGCCAGCAGCTTCGGGGTCACTGAAGCTTTCTTT. It encodes CASSFGVTEAFF.